This TCR beta chain was sequenced for a study of human T cells and chemical hapten exposure (dated by TCRdb to about 2021). As for the study more broadly: For sensitization, 2% DPC in acetone was applied to a 2 cm by 2 cm area of upper inner arm skin. Blood was sampled from patients pre-sensitization (week 0) and at 2, 6 and about 24 weeks after DPC sensitization. The patient cohort, mostly female, included alopecia areata with under or over 50% scalp involvement, alopecia totalis and alopecia universalis. In alopecia patients, the study followed how the peripheral blood TCR repertoire changed in vivo over primary and secondary sensitization to diphenylcyclopropenone (DPC), a hapten. Twenty-nine alopecia patients gave blood for TCR sequencing at one to four time points (pre-sensitization, 2, 6 and 24 weeks). Patch testing was performed on the upper back with Finn chambers containing 0.01% DPC, and the patch tests were scored after 6 days according to International Contact Dermatitis Research Group standards. Libraries were combined into a pool for sequencing, and differences in TCR yield between samples came mainly from small differences in library volumes within the pool. Patients additionally received weekly therapeutic DPC doses to the scalp throughout the roughly 25-week study period. Findings and caveats that apply to the study as a whole: All patients had alopecia, a presumed autoimmune disease, so their immune response might differ from that of healthy individuals. After repeated subsampling, the strength of the expansion versus patch-test correlation and the threshold at which it became significant changed. Significantly more large CDR3 similarity clusters were formed by expanded TCRs than by pre-sensitization or healthy control sets, consistent with antigen-driven responses. DPC sensitization did not change the number of TCRs with a frequency above 1 in 1000, and there was no evidence of changes in global repertoire structure. Patch test score was positively correlated with the number of PT1 expanded TCRs, with significance at thresholds 8, 16 and 32 but not at 4.

Trimming at the junction amounts to 7 bases on V and 0 bases on J, and the germline ends lie 9 bases apart. The germline V gene (reference sequence) supplies CDR1 LGHDT and CDR2 YNNKEL. The CDR3 contains 13 residues, cysteine and phenylalanine counted. Only the CDR3 part of the read is kept: 39 bases, read in frame from the first base. The library was obtained by RACE. The data were produced on a NextSeq 500. During library preparation, unique molecular identifiers were attached to individual cDNA molecules so that TCRs could be counted quantitatively and reproducibly. From each blood RNA sample, both TCR alpha and TCR beta chains were sequenced. The paper's data handling went like this. The median number of TCRs per sample was 90,000 to 100,000, ranging from roughly 20,000 to 700,000. The Decombinator software suite was used to annotate the V, J and CDR3 of the TCR reads. For PS versus PT1 abundance plots, all samples were subsampled to the same number of TCRs (28,000). TCRs were defined as expanded if absent before sensitization and observed at least eight times at the 2-week time point. TCRdb redid the processing of the public reads, applying fastp at Q25 and MiXCR, and retained in-frame beta chains. Merged by CDR3 protein, the rows form single entries marked with the most common genes and DNA. The V and J calls follow TCRdb's processing rather than the paper's. The sample yields 370,000 or so distinct CDR3 sequences; approximately 5.1% were counted once. In total, the top ten clones hold roughly 2.4% of the sample.

Per the publication, the time point label means: patch test 1, 2 weeks after DPC sensitization. The sample's treatment or condition label is to be understood as: therapeutic diphenylcyclopropenone sensitization with weekly scalp DPC. At every patch-test visit, the blood draw took place before the patch test was put on. Patients were eligible if aged 18 to 70, diagnosed with alopecia and judged suitable for DPC therapy, and pregnant patients were excluded. Unfractionated whole blood was collected in Tempus Blood RNA tubes, and total RNA was extracted from that blood. This clonotype was seen many times. This clone's antigen is unknown. Base qualities are not at hand, and no much larger clone is one base apart.

The receptor comes from a woman in her forties or fifties with alopecia areata. Some clones in this sample may be carry-over from other donors' samples. The V gene is TRBV3-1 and the J gene is TRBJ1-1; the D segment cannot be called with confidence. This sample comprised whole blood, obtained in connection with sensitization to the hapten diphenylcyclopropenone (DPC). The CDR3 sequence is CASNSVMNTEAFF. At the DNA level, the sequence is TGTGCCAGCAATTCAGTTATGAACACTGAAGCTTTCTTT.